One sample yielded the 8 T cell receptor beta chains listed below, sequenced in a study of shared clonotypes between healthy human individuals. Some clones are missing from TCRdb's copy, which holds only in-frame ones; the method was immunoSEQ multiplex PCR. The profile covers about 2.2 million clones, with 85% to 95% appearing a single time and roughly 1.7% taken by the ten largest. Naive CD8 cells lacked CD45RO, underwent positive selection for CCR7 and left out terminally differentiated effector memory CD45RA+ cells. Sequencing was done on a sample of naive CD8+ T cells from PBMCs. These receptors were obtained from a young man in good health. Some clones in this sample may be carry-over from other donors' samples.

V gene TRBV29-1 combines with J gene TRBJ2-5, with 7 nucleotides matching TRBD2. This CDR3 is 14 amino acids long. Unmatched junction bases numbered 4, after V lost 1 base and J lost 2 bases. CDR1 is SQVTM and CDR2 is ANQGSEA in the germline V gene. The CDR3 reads CSVEGLASQETQYF. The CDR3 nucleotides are TGCAGCGTTGAAGGACTAGCATCTCAAGAGACCCAGTACTTC.

The CDR3 loop reads CAVYRDRGRTEAFF. The CDR3 coding sequence is TGTGCCGTCTACCGGGACAGGGGACGCACTGAAGCTTTCTTT. The chain links TRBV6-5 to TRBJ1-1; TRBD1 agrees at 10 bases. The CDR3 covers 14 residues. V lost 11 bases, J lost 4 bases, and 10 bases stayed unmatched. From germline, CDR1 is MNHEY and CDR2 SVGAGI.

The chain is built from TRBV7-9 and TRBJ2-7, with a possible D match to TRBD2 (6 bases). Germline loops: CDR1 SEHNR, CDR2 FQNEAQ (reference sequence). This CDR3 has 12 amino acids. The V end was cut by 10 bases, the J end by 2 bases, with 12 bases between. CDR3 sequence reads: CATLAATYEQYF. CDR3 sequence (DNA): TGTGCCACCTTAGCGGCAACCTACGAGCAGTACTTC.

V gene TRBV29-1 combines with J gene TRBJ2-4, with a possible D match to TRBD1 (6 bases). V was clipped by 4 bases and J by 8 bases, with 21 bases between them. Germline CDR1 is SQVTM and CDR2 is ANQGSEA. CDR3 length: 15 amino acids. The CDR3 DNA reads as TGCAGCGTTGTCCCTCCTGGGGGCCCGGTGGACATTCAGTACTTC. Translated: CSVVPPGGPVDIQYF. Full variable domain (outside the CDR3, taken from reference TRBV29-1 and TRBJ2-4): SAVISQKPSRDICQRGTSLTIQCQVDSQVTMMFWYRQQPGQSLTLIATANQGSEATYESGFVIDKFPISRPNLTFSTLTVSNMSPEDSSIYLCSVVPPGGPVDIQYFGAGTRLSVL.

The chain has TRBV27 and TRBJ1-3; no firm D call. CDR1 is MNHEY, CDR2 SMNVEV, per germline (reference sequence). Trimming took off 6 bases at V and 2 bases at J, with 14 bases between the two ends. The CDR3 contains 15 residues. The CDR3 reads CASSQTGLAGNTIYF. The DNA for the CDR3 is TGTGCCAGCAGCCAAACTGGACTAGCTGGAAACACCATATATTTT.

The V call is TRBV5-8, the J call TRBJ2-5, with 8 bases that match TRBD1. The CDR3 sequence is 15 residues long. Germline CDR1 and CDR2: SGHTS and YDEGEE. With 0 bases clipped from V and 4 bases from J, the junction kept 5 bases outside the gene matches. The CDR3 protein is CASSLGQGTGETQYF. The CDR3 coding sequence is TGTGCCAGCAGCTTGGGACAGGGGACCGGAGAGACCCAGTACTTC.

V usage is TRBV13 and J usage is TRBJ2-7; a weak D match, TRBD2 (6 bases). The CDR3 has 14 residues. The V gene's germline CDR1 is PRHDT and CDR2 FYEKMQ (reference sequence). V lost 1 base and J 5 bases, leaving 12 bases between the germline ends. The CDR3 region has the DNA TGTGCCAGCAGCTTAGCTAGGGGAGGTGACGAGCAGTACTTC. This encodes CASSLARGGDEQYF. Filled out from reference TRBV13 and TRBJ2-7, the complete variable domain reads AAGVIQSPRHLIKEKRETATLKCYPIPRHDTVYWYQQGPGQDPQFLISFYEKMQSDKGSIPDRFSAQQFSDYHSELNMSSLELGDSALYFCASSLARGGDEQYFGPGTRLTVT.

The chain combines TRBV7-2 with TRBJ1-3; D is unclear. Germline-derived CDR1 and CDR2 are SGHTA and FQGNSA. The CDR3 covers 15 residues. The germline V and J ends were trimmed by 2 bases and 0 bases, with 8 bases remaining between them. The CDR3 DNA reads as TGTGCCAGCAGCTTAAATAGGATCTCTGGAAACACCATATATTTT. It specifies CASSLNRISGNTIYF.